Given below is one T cell receptor (beta chain) in context. Its cognate antigen is unknown. It was template switching that added a universal primer site, and there were unique molecular identifiers on the cDNA. TCRdb recomputed calls from the 5' RACE reads with MiXCR, one row per CDR3 protein. The table records 540,000 or so distinct CDR3 sequences, around 20% of them present only once. The V gene's germline CDR1 is SGHDT and CDR2 YYEEEE. With 4 bases removed from V and 4 bases from J, the gap between germline ends came to 12 bases. The CDR3 has 14 amino acids. The data derive from a study of identical twins. Points from the study as a whole: Invariant MAIT and iNKT cells are populations that could partly confound zero-insertion analyses. Alpha sequences out of frame and shared by twins had excess low generation probability.

This sample was shared with a second study, whose subject was yellow fever vaccine responses in identical twins.

The TCR was taken from a woman aged 18-29 years in good health. Sequencing was done on a sample of CD4+ T cells sorted from blood. J is TRBJ2-1 and V is TRBV5-6; no firm D call. The CDR3 DNA is TGTGCCAGCAGCCCGACGGACGGTTACAATGAGCAGTTCTTC. Protein product: CASSPTDGYNEQFF.